This T cell receptor (beta chain) stems from a study of radiotherapy plus CTLA-4 blockade in lung cancer (dated by TCRdb to the late 2010s). Some background on the complete study: Among enrolled patients, approximately 17% had an objective response and around 33% reached disease control.

Receptor libraries were prepared by the immunoSEQ multiplex PCR assay. The clones in this table, taken by TCRdb from immuneACCESS, are in-frame only. Not every clone is retained; where verified, under half of the shortfall comes from an unresolved V gene, and the cause of the rest is unknown. Present in this sample are roughly 71,000 clones, roughly 75% of which were seen just once. The top ten constitute around 7% of the sample. The germline V gene provides CDR1 SGHDN and CDR2 FVKESK. From its cysteine to its phenylalanine, the CDR3 spans 16 amino acids. The entry retains the CDR3 DNA only, 48 bases that are in frame from base 1. Points on this clone: The antigen it recognizes is unknown. Its ends do not fully match the called genes, so a read error is possible.

In this study, focal radiation therapy paired with CTLA-4 blockade (ipilimumab) was tested in patients who had chemo-refractory metastatic non-small-cell lung cancer. The full study reports these points: Early dynamic changes in blood T cell clones, together with increased serum interferon-beta after radiation, were reported as the strongest predictors of response. After treatment with radiotherapy and ipilimumab, TCR clones that originated in tumors expanded in peripheral blood.

This chain joins TRBV14 to TRBJ1-1; 7 bases in the middle match TRBD1. This specimen was peripheral blood, taken from a patient treated with radiotherapy plus ipilimumab. This receptor was obtained from a human donor with non-small cell lung cancer who had a complete response to radiotherapy plus ipilimumab. The nucleotide sequence is given as TGTGCCAGCAGCCAAGCTTTGGGCAGGGGGAACCCTGAAGCTTTCTTT. Translated, it reads CASSQALGRGNPEAFF. Extended through the reference TRBV14 and TRBJ1-1 proteins, this CDR3 yields the full variable domain: EAGVTQFPSHSVIEKGQTVTLRCDPISGHDNLYWYRRVMGKEIKFLLHFVKESKQDESGMPNNRFLAERTGGTYSTLKVQPAELEDSGVYFCASSQALGRGNPEAFFGQGTRLTVV.